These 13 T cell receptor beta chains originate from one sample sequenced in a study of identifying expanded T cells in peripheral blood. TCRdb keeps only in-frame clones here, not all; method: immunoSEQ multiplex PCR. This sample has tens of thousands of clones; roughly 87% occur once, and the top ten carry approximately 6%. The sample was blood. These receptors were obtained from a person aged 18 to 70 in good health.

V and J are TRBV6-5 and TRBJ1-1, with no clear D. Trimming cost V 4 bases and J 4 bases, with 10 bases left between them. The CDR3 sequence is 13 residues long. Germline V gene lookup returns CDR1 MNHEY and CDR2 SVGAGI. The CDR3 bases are TGTGCCAGCAGTTCCGGTTGGGGCACTGAAGCTTTCTTT. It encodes CASSSGWGTEAFF.

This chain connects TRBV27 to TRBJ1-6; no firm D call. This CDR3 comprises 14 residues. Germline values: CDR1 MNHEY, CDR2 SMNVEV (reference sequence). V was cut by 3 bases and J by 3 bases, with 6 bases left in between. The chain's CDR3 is CASSFQYYNSPLHF. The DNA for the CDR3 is TGTGCCAGCAGTTTTCAATACTATAATTCACCCCTCCACTTT.

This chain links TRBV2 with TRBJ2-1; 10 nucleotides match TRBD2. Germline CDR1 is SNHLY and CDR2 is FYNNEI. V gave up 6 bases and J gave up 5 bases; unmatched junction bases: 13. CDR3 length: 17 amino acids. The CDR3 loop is CASSRNSGRATNNEQFF. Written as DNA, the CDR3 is TGTGCCAGCAGCCGGAACAGCGGGAGGGCCACCAACAATGAGCAGTTCTTC. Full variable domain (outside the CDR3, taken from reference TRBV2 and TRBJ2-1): EPEVTQTPSHQVTQMGQEVILRCVPISNHLYFYWYRQILGQKVEFLVSFYNNEISEKSEIFDDQFSVERPDGSNFTLKIRSTKLEDSAMYFCASSRNSGRATNNEQFFGPGTRLTVL.

Here the CDR3 DNA reads TGTGCCAGCAGCTTAGCCCGAGGCAGGGATGACTATGGCTACACCTTC. This codes for CASSLARGRDDYGYTF. This chain joins TRBV7-6 and TRBJ1-2; D perhaps matches TRBD1 (5 bases). Trimming removed 0 bases from V and 3 bases from J, with 14 bases in between. CDR1 and CDR2 (germline): SGHVS, FNYEAQ. The CDR3 length is 16 residues.

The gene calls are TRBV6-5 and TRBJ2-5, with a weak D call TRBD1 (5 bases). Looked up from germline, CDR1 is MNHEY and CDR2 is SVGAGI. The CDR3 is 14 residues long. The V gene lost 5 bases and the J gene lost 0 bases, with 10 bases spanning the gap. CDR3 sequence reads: CASSDRQYQETQYF. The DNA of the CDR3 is TGTGCCAGCAGTGATCGACAGTACCAAGAGACCCAGTACTTC.

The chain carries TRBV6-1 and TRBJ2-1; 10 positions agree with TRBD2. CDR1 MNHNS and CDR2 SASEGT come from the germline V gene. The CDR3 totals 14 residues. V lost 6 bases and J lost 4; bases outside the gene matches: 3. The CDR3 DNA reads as TGTGCCAGCAGACCGGGACTAGCGTACAATGAGCAGTTCTTC. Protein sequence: CASRPGLAYNEQFF.

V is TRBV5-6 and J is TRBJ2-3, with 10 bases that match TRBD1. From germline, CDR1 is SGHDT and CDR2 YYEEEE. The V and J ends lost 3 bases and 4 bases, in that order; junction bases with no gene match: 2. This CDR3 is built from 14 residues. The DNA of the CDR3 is TGTGCCAGCAGCTCGGACAGGGGGGCAGATACGCAGTATTTT. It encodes CASSSDRGADTQYF.

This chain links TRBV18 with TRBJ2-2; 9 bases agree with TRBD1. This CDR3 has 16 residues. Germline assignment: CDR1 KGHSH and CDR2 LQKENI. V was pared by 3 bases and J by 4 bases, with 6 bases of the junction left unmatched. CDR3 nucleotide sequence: TGTGCCAGCTCACCCCGGGACAGGGTTACCACCGGGGAGCTGTTTTTT. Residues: CASSPRDRVTTGELFF. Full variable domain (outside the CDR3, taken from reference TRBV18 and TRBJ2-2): NAGVMQNPRHLVRRRGQEARLRCSPMKGHSHVYWYRQLPEEGLKFMVYLQKENIIDESGMPKERFSAEFPKEGPSILRIQQVVRGDSAAYFCASSPRDRVTTGELFFGEGSRLTVL.

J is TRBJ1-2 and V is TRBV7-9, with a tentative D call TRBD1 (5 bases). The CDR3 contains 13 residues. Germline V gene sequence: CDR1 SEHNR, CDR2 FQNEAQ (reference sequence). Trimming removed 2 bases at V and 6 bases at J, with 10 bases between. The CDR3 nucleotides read TGTGCCAGCAGCTTAAGGGGCGAGGATGGCTACACCTTC. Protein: CASSLRGEDGYTF.

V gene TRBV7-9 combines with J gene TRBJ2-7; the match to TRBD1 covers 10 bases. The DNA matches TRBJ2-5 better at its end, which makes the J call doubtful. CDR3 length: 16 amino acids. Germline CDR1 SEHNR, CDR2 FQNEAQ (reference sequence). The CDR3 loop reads CASSLVGTGAGETQYF. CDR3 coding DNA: TGTGCCAGCAGCTTGGTCGGGACAGGGGCGGGGGAGACCCAGTACTTC.

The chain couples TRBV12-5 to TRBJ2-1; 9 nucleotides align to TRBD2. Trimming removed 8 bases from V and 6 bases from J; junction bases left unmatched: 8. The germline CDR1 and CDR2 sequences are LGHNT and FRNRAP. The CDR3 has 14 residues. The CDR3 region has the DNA TGTGCTAGTACTATTAGCGGGGGACTCAATGAGCAGTTCTTC. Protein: CASTISGGLNEQFF. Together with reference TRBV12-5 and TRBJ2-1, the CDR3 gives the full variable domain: DARVTQTPRHKVTEMGQEVTMRCQPILGHNTVFWYRQTMMQGLELLAYFRNRAPLDDSGMPKDRFSAEMPDATLATLKIQPSEPRDSAVYFCASTISGGLNEQFFGPGTRLTVL.

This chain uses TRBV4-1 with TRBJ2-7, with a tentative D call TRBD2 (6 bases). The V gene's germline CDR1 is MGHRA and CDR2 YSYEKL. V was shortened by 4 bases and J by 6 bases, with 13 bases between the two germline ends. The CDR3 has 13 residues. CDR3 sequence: CASSRILAREQYF. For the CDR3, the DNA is TGCGCCAGCAGCCGTATCCTAGCGCGCGAGCAGTACTTC.

The CDR3 spells CASSLIAGGPGEETQYF. The CDR3 nucleotides read TGTGCCAGCAGCCTAATAGCGGGAGGGCCGGGGGAAGAGACCCAGTACTTC. V gene TRBV7-3 combines with J gene TRBJ2-5; 11 bases line up with TRBD2. The CDR3 has 17 residues. V trimming: 5 bases; J trimming: 3 bases; junction bases outside the gene matches: 11. Germline CDR1 and CDR2: SGHTA and FQGTGA.